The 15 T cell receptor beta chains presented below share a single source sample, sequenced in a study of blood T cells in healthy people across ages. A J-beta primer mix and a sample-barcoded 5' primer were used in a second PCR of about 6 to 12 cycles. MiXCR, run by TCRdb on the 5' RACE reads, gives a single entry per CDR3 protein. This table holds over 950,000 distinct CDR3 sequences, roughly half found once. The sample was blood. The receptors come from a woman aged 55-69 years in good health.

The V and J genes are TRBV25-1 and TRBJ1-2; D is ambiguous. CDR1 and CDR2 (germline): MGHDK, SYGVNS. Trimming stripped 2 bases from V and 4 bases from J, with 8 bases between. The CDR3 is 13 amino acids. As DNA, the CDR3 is TGTGCCAGCAGTGAAACAGTGACCTATGGCTACACCTTC. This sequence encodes CASSETVTYGYTF.

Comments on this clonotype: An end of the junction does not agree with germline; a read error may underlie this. Here the CDR3 DNA reads TGCAGTACTAGAGAGGGGATAGGGGGCGCTACTGAAGCTTTCTTT. Translated, it gives CSTREGIGGATEAFF. This chain connects TRBV20-1 to TRBJ1-1; 7 bases map to TRBD1. Germline loops: CDR1 DFQATT, CDR2 SNEGSKA (reference sequence). This CDR3 comprises 15 residues.

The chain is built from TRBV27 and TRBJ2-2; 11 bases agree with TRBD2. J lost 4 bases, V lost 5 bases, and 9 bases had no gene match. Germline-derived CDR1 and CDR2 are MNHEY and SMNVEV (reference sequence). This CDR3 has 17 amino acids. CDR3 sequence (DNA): TGTGCCAGCAGTCGGACTAGCGGGCCTGGGGGCACCGGGGAGCTGTTTTTT. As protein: CASSRTSGPGGTGELFF.

The CDR3 protein is CASSFIRDRGADTQYF. Written as DNA, the CDR3 is TGTGCCAGCAGTTTCATACGGGACCGAGGGGCAGATACGCAGTATTTT. The chain combines TRBV28 with TRBJ2-3; D may be TRBD1 or TRBD2 (5 bases each). Trimming left V 3 bases short and J 4 bases short, with 17 bases between. Germline V gene lookup returns CDR1 MDHEN and CDR2 SYDVKM. There are 16 residues in the CDR3.

CDR3 sequence: CAWKGSETQYF. In DNA form, the CDR3 reads TGTGCCTGGAAGGGATCCGAGACCCAGTACTTC. The chain employs TRBV30 and TRBJ2-5; no reliable D call. With 4 bases removed from V and 5 bases from J, the gap between germline ends came to 8 bases. CDR3 length: 11 residues. Germline V gives CDR1 GTSNPN, CDR2 SVGIG (reference sequence). The entire variable domain, with the rest obtained from reference TRBV30 and TRBJ2-5, is as follows: SQTIHQWPATLVQPVGSPLSLECTVEGTSNPNLYWYRQAAGRGLQLLFYSVGIGQISSEVPQNLSASRPQDRQFILSSKKLLLSDSGFYLCAWKGSETQYFGPGTRLLVL.

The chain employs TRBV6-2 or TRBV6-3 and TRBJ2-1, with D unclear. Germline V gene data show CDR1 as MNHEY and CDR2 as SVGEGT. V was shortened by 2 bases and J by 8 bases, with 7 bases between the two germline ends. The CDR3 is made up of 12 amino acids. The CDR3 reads CASSYGDHEQFF. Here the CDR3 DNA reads TGTGCCAGCAGTTACGGGGATCATGAGCAGTTCTTC.

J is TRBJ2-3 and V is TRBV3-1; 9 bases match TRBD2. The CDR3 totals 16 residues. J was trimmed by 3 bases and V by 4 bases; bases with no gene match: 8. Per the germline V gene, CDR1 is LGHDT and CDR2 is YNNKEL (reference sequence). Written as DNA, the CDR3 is TGTGCCAGCAGCCGCTTAGGTCTAGCGGGAACAGATACGCAGTATTTT. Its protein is CASSRLGLAGTDTQYF.

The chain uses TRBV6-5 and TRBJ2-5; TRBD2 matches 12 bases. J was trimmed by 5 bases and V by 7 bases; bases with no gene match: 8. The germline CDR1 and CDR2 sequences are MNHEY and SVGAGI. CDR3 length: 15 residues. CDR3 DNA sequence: TGTGCCAGCAATATACTAGCGGGAGGTAGTGAGACCCAGTACTTC. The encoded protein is CASNILAGGSETQYF.

CDR3 sequence: CATSREAASYEQYF. In DNA form, the CDR3 reads TGTGCCACCAGCAGAGAGGCGGCGTCCTACGAGCAGTACTTC. The gene calls are TRBV15 and TRBJ2-7, with D unclear. The CDR3 covers 14 residues. Germline-derived CDR1 and CDR2 are LNHNV and YYDKDF (reference sequence). Trimming removed 0 bases at V and 1 base at J, with 7 bases between.

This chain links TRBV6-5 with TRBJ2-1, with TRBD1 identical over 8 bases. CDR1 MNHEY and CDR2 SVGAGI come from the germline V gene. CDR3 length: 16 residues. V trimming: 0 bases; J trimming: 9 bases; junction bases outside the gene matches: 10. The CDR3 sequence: CASSYSAGGAISEQFF. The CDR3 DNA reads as TGTGCCAGCAGTTACTCTGCAGGGGGCGCGATCTCTGAGCAGTTCTTC.

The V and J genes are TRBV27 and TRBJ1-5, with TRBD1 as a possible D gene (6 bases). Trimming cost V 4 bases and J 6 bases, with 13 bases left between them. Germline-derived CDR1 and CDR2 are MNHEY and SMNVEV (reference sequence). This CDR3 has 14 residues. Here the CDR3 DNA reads TGTGCCAGCAGTTCCTACAGGGTTGGTCAGCCCCAGCATTTT. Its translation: CASSSYRVGQPQHF.

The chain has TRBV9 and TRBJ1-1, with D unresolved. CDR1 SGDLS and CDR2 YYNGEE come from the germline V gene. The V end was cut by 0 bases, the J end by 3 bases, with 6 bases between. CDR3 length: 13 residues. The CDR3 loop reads CASSVETYTEAFF. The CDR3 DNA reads TGTGCCAGCAGCGTAGAAACGTACACTGAAGCTTTCTTT.

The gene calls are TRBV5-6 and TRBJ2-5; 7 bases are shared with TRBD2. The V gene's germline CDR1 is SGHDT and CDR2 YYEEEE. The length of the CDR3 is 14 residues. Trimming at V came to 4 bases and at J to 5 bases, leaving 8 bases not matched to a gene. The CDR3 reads CASSPASGWETQYF. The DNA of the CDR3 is TGTGCCAGCAGCCCCGCTAGCGGCTGGGAGACCCAGTACTTC. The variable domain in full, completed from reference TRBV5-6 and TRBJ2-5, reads DAGVTQSPTHLIKTRGQQVTLRCSPKSGHDTVSWYQQALGQGPQFIFQYYEEEERQRGNFPDRFSGHQFPNYSSELNVNALLLGDSALYLCASSPASGWETQYFGPGTRLLVL.

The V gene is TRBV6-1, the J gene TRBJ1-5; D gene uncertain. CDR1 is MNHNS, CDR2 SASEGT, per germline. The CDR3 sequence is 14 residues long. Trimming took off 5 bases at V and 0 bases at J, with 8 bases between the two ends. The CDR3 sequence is CASSIRISNQPQHF. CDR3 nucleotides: TGTGCCAGCAGTATCCGGATTAGCAATCAGCCCCAGCATTTT.

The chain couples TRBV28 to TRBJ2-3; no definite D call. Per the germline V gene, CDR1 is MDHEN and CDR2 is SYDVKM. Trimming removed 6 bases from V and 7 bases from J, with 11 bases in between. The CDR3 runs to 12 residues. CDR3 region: CASSLELYTQYF. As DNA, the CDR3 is TGTGCCAGCAGCCTGGAGCTTTATACGCAGTATTTT.